This T cell receptor beta chain was sequenced for a study of shared clonotypes between healthy human individuals. Original analysis: Filtering differed because ImmunoSEQ produced junction-only sequences that carried no quality scores. TCRdb keeps only in-frame clones here, not all; method: immunoSEQ multiplex PCR. The V and J calls and clone size are taken from that table; D and trimming were inferred from the DNA. The table shows about 2.3 million clones, with approximately 95% occurring only once. Study-wide results and limits: Researchers found naive subsets generally carried larger estimated richness than memory subsets.

Between the trimmed V and J ends, which lost 6 bases and 3 bases, there was a span of 11 bases. The germline V gene encodes CDR1 SQVTM and CDR2 ANQGSEA. This CDR3 contains 12 residues. In regard to this clone: Antigen specificity is unknown.

V and J are TRBV29-1 and TRBJ1-1; no firm D call. Source material: naive CD4+ T cells from PBMCs. As for subset: CD45RA+ positively selected. The clonotype was recovered from a man younger than 35 in good health. Some clones in this sample may be carry-over from other donors' samples. The CDR3 loop is CSVWTGYTEAFF. The CDR3, as DNA: TGCAGCGTGTGGACGGGCTACACTGAAGCTTTCTTT.